The present entry profiles one TCR beta chain with its context. The V end lost 4 bases, the J end lost 4 bases, and 11 bases lay between the germline ends. Germline assignment: CDR1 MGHRA and CDR2 YSYEKL. This CDR3 comprises 14 residues. In the authors' workflow: Estimates of nucleated cell counts were drawn from the amplification of reference gene primers. The method was immunoSEQ multiplex PCR; TCRdb's version includes in-frame clones alone and lacks a portion of them. V, J and clone size are taken as reported in that table, and D and trimming were inferred from the DNA itself. The sample lists a few hundred thousand clones; just over 85% were seen once. The data stem from a study of blood T cell repertoires in COVID-19. For the study at large: Nucleic acid was either cDNA or gDNA, and it came from T cells, B-cell-depleted T cells, or PBMCs.

This receptor was taken from a man between 50 and 59 years old with acute or convalescent COVID-19. The gene calls are TRBV4-1 and TRBJ1-3; D gene unclear. Sample: peripheral blood. DNA for the CDR3: TGCGCCAGCAGCCGTGAGGCAGCAGGAAACACCATATATTTT. It specifies CASSREAAGNTIYF.